Following are 32 T cell receptor beta chains from one sample sequenced in a study of spatial heterogeneity in lung cancer. Sample time point: sample taken at primary tumor resection. MiXCR was run by TCRdb on the 5' RACE reads, yielding one entry per CDR3 protein. The table includes tens of thousands of distinct CDR3 sequences, about an eighth detected once. The material was PBMCs, obtained at surgery. These receptors were obtained from a male donor with early-stage non-small cell lung cancer.

This clonotype was detected only a few times. V is TRBV5-1 and J is TRBJ2-2, with D possibly TRBD2 on 6 matching bases. Germline V gene sequence: CDR1 SGHRS, CDR2 YFSETQ. The ends were cut back, 10 bases at V and 4 bases at J, with 14 bases in the middle. CDR3 length: 13 residues. CDR3 coding DNA: TGCGCCGGGAGGCCCGGGGGCACCGGGGAGCTGTTTTTT. Its protein is CAGRPGGTGELFF.

V usage is TRBV18 and J usage is TRBJ1-6, with D unclear. This CDR3 region has 15 residues. CDR1 is KGHSH, CDR2 LQKENI, per germline. The V end was cut by 2 bases, the J end by 7 bases, with 12 bases between. DNA for the CDR3: TGTGCCAGCTCACCAATTCGCGGGCAGAATTCACCCCTCCACTTT. It yields the protein CASSPIRGQNSPLHF.

This clonotype was seen a few times. The V and J genes are TRBV4-1 and TRBJ2-2, with D possibly matching TRBD2 (6 bases). V was clipped by 2 bases and J by 6 bases, with 10 bases between them. This CDR3 contains 14 residues. The germline gives CDR1 MGHRA, CDR2 YSYEKL. The CDR3 region has the DNA TGCGCCAGCAGCCAAAATAGCGGATCCGGGGAGCTGTTTTTT. Its protein is CASSQNSGSGELFF.

This clonotype has more than one count but fewer than ten. The CDR3 region is CASSLATVDEAFF. The CDR3 nucleotides are TGTGCCAGCAGCTTAGCGACAGTGGATGAAGCTTTCTTT. J is TRBJ1-1 and V is TRBV7-6, with D possibly matching TRBD1 (5 bases). V gave up 0 bases and J gave up 7 bases, with 9 bases separating them. CDR1 and CDR2 (germline): SGHVS, FNYEAQ. This CDR3 comprises 13 residues.

The chain links TRBV5-1 to TRBJ1-1; D call uncertain. The CDR3 is 15 amino acids. Germline V CDR1 and CDR2: SGHRS, YFSETQ. The V end was cut by 1 base, the J end by 5 bases, with 15 bases between. CDR3 sequence (DNA): TGCGCCAGCAGCTTGTTGCAGGCGTCGGGGACTGAAGCTTTCTTT. It specifies CASSLLQASGTEAFF.

The chain couples TRBV29-1 to TRBJ2-3, with TRBD2 matching over 8 bases. This CDR3 region has 13 residues. The V segment lost 2 bases and the J segment 8 bases; nucleotides outside the gene matches: 6. From germline, CDR1 is SQVTM and CDR2 ANQGSEA. CDR3 DNA sequence: TGCAGCGTTGAACCCGGGACTAGTGGTACGCAGTATTTT. The encoded protein is CSVEPGTSGTQYF.

This clonotype was seen at least ten times. The chain couples TRBV6-2 or TRBV6-3 to TRBJ1-2; possible D gene TRBD1, 5 bases. V gave up 7 bases and J gave up 2 bases, with 11 bases separating them. Germline V gene data show CDR1 as MNHEY and CDR2 as SVGEGT. The CDR3 contains 13 residues. The CDR3 here is CASTPGKNYGYTF. DNA for the CDR3: TGTGCCAGCACCCCAGGGAAGAACTATGGCTACACCTTC.

This clonotype was recorded many times. The chain couples TRBV29-1 to TRBJ2-3; D is ambiguous. The CDR3 covers 13 residues. V lost 7 bases, J lost 4 bases, and 15 bases lay in between. Per germline, CDR1 SQVTM and CDR2 ANQGSEA. The CDR3 here is CSAGPVVADTQYF. DNA for the CDR3: TGCAGCGCCGGACCTGTTGTCGCAGATACGCAGTATTTT.

In this sample, this clonotype turned up many times. This CDR3 is CASSAGTGSFYEQYF. CDR3 DNA: TGTGCCAGCAGTGCCGGGACAGGGTCTTTCTACGAGCAGTACTTC. The V gene is TRBV27, the J gene TRBJ2-7, with 9 bases aligning to TRBD1. Germline loops: CDR1 MNHEY, CDR2 SMNVEV (reference sequence). J was trimmed by 3 bases and V by 5 bases; bases with no gene match: 8. The CDR3 spans 15 residues.

This clonotype was observed many times. The chain carries TRBV5-1 and TRBJ1-1, with D unresolved. The CDR3 spans 15 residues. Trimming took off 0 bases at V and 0 bases at J, with 9 bases between the two ends. CDR1 and CDR2 (germline): SGHRS, YFSETQ. The CDR3 protein is CASSLAGNLNTEAFF. The CDR3 region has the DNA TGCGCCAGCAGCTTGGCCGGGAACCTGAACACTGAAGCTTTCTTT.

This clonotype was picked up a small number of times. J is TRBJ2-5 and V is TRBV15; 8 bases agree with TRBD1. Unmatched junction bases numbered 3, after V lost 3 bases and J lost 3 bases. The CDR3 has 14 amino acids. CDR1 is LNHNV, CDR2 YYDKDF, per germline (reference sequence). CDR3 in amino acids: CATSRDRAEETQYF. As DNA, the CDR3 is TGTGCCACCAGCAGGGACAGGGCAGAAGAGACCCAGTACTTC.

In its sample, this clonotype was seen a few times. The gene calls are TRBV2 and TRBJ2-3; TRBD2 agrees at 7 bases. This CDR3 has 13 amino acids. Looked up from germline, CDR1 is SNHLY and CDR2 is FYNNEI. V was pared by 11 bases and J by 0 bases, with 5 bases of the junction left unmatched. CDR3 nucleotides: TGTGCCGGGGGGGACTACAGCACAGATACGCAGTATTTT. Protein product: CAGGDYSTDTQYF.

V and J are TRBV7-9 and TRBJ2-3, with 13 nucleotides matching TRBD2. This CDR3 region has 16 residues. Germline V gives CDR1 SEHNR, CDR2 FQNEAQ (reference sequence). The V gene end was trimmed by 5 bases and the J gene end by 3 bases; junction bases not matched to a gene: 5. This CDR3 is CASSRTSGSATDTQYF. CDR3 coding DNA: TGTGCCAGCAGCAGGACTAGCGGGAGTGCAACAGATACGCAGTATTTT.

This clonotype was counted a few times. The J gene is TRBJ2-3, the V gene TRBV4-2; D gene uncertain. The germline CDR1 and CDR2 sequences are LGHNA and YNFKEQ. Trimming took 0 bases from V and 10 from J, leaving 5 bases between them. The CDR3 consists of 11 residues. For the CDR3, the DNA is TGTGCCAGCAGCCAAGATGAGGCGCAGTATTTT. Protein: CASSQDEAQYF.

This clonotype was counted many times. The V gene is TRBV12-3 or TRBV12-4, the J gene TRBJ2-5; no definite D call. CDR3 size: 12 residues. V shed 4 bases and J shed 5 bases, with 8 bases lying between them. The CDR3 DNA follows: TGTGCCAGCAGTTCGTTTGCCGAGACCCAGTACTTC. It specifies CASSSFAETQYF.

In its sample, this clonotype was seen a few times. The chain recombines TRBV2 with TRBJ2-3; TRBD2 aligns across 7 bases. Unmatched junction bases numbered 5, after V lost 8 bases and J lost 6 bases. The germline V gene has CDR1 SNHLY and CDR2 FYNNEI. The CDR3 spans 12 residues. The CDR3 DNA reads as TGTGCCAGCGCGGGGGACGACGATACGCAGTATTTT. Translation gives CASAGDDDTQYF.

This clonotype was picked up many times. The chain is built from TRBV25-1 and TRBJ1-6, with D hard to call. Trimming left V 1 base short and J 6 bases short, with 4 bases between. The CDR3 totals 13 residues. Germline V gene lookup returns CDR1 MGHDK and CDR2 SYGVNS. The CDR3 region is CASSESVNSPLHF. The CDR3 DNA sequence: TGTGCCAGCAGTGAATCCGTTAATTCACCCCTCCACTTT. Full variable domain (rest looked up from reference TRBV25-1 and TRBJ1-6): EADIYQTPRYLVIGTGKKITLECSQTMGHDKMYWYQQDPGMELHLIHYSYGVNSTEKGDLSSESTVSRIRTEHFPLTLESARPSHTSQYLCASSESVNSPLHFGNGTRLTVT.

Regarding this clonotype: The conserved phenylalanine or tryptophan normally closing the CDR3 is absent here, so this likely arose from a read error. The CDR3 DNA reads as TGCAGTGCCGGCCGTGGCCGGGGGGTCTCCAATGAGCAGTTCCTC. This gives the protein CSAGRGRGVSNEQFL. The chain combines TRBV20-1 with TRBJ2-1; 7 nucleotides match TRBD2. Germline CDR1 and CDR2: DFQATT and SNEGSKA (reference sequence). With 6 bases clipped from V and 6 bases from J, the junction kept 14 bases outside the gene matches. The CDR3 totals 15 residues.

Ten or more counts support this clonotype. The J gene is TRBJ2-5, the V gene TRBV10-2; D not resolved. V lost 7 bases to trimming and J lost 2 bases, with 11 bases between them. This CDR3 spans 13 amino acids. In germline, CDR1 is WSHSY, CDR2 SAAADI. The CDR3 loop reads CASTRLRQETQYF. In DNA, the CDR3 is TGCGCCAGCACTAGACTGAGGCAAGAGACCCAGTACTTC.

The chain combines TRBV6-5 with TRBJ1-6; D is perhaps TRBD1 (6 bases). The length of the CDR3 is 15 residues. Germline-derived CDR1 and CDR2 are MNHEY and SVGAGI. V lost 6 bases and J lost 9, with 18 bases in between. This CDR3 reads CASRTNRDQSSPLHF. The CDR3, as DNA: TGTGCCAGCAGGACGAACAGGGATCAGAGTTCACCCCTCCACTTT.

The DNA of the CDR3 is TGTGCCAGCAGATCCGGGGCCCCAAGACTGTTTTTT. It yields the protein CASRSGAPRLFF. The gene calls are TRBV6-2 or TRBV6-3 and TRBJ1-4; the D gene is possibly TRBD1 (5 bases). Germline V lookup: CDR1 MNHEY, CDR2 SVGEGT. CDR3 size: 12 residues. Trimming stripped 6 bases from V and 13 bases from J, with 15 bases between.

Only a few counts were recorded for this clonotype. The CDR3 loop is CASSYGQGLNIQYF. The CDR3 nucleotides read TGTGCCAGCAGTTACGGGCAGGGGCTAAACATTCAGTACTTC. The chain has TRBV6-5 and TRBJ2-4, with D tentatively TRBD1 (6 bases). Trimming took off 2 bases at V and 6 bases at J, with 11 bases between the two ends. Germline-derived CDR1 and CDR2 are MNHEY and SVGAGI. The CDR3 has 14 amino acids.

The chain joins TRBV27 to TRBJ1-2; 7 bases fit TRBD1. J was trimmed by 3 bases and V by 6 bases; bases with no gene match: 10. Germline CDR1 and CDR2: MNHEY and SMNVEV (reference sequence). This CDR3 has 15 amino acids. CDR3 nucleotides: TGTGCCAGCAGCCTCGATGGACAGGCGGACTATGGCTACACCTTC. This encodes CASSLDGQADYGYTF.

The V gene is TRBV7-6, the J gene TRBJ2-3; 7 nucleotides agree with TRBD1. Germline CDR1 and CDR2: SGHVS and FNYEAQ. CDR3 length equals 15 residues. V gave up 8 bases and J gave up 2 bases; unmatched junction bases: 10. CDR3 coding DNA: TGTGCCAGCGGGGTGACAGGGTCTCTCACAGATACGCAGTATTTT. Translating it yields CASGVTGSLTDTQYF.

This clonotype has ten or more counts. The chain carries TRBV5-1 and TRBJ2-1; perhaps D is TRBD1 or TRBD2 (5 bases each). V lost 4 bases and J 5 bases, leaving 10 bases between the germline ends. Germline V CDR1 and CDR2: SGHRS, YFSETQ. There are 13 residues in the CDR3. The DNA of the CDR3 is TGCGCCAGCAGCGTTGGGACGGACAATGAGCAGTTCTTC. Protein product: CASSVGTDNEQFF.

This clonotype was seen a handful of times. The chain joins TRBV29-1 to TRBJ2-5; 9 nucleotides line up with TRBD2. The CDR3 totals 15 residues. The V gene's germline CDR1 is SQVTM and CDR2 ANQGSEA. V dropped 8 bases and J dropped 6; count of bases not matched to a gene: 16. DNA of the CDR3: TGCAGCCTCAGAGGTGGTAGCGGGAGCGTGAAGACCCAGTACTTC. Its protein product is CSLRGGSGSVKTQYF.

The chain recombines TRBV9 with TRBJ1-5, with no clear D. With 2 bases removed from V and 6 bases from J, the gap between germline ends came to 9 bases. This CDR3 has 13 residues. Germline V gene sequence: CDR1 SGDLS, CDR2 YYNGEE. Written as DNA, the CDR3 is TGTGCCAGCAGCGTTTCGGCTGGTCAGCCCCAGCATTTT. Its translation: CASSVSAGQPQHF. Full variable domain (outside the CDR3, taken from reference TRBV9 and TRBJ1-5): DSGVTQTPKHLITATGQRVTLRCSPRSGDLSVYWYQQSLDQGLQFLIQYYNGEERAKGNILERFSAQQFPDLHSELNLSSLELGDSALYFCASSVSAGQPQHFGDGTRLSIL.

The chain couples TRBV4-3 to TRBJ1-1; TRBD1 aligns across 8 bases. The CDR3 consists of 15 residues. V shed 4 bases and J 3 bases; nucleotides not matched to a gene: 7. From germline, CDR1 is LGHNA and CDR2 YSLEER. DNA of the CDR3: TGCGCCAGCAGCCCCTGGACAGGGATTGACACTGAAGCTTTCTTT. Translated: CASSPWTGIDTEAFF.

This clonotype has just a few counts. This chain joins TRBV4-3 and TRBJ1-1; 10 bases are shared with TRBD1. Looked up from germline, CDR1 is LGHNA and CDR2 is YSLEER. The CDR3 sequence is 18 residues long. V was clipped by 1 base and J by 0 bases; unmatched bases: 8. Here the CDR3 reads CASSQALTGGPVNTEAFF. CDR3 DNA sequence: TGCGCCAGCAGCCAAGCCCTGACAGGGGGCCCCGTGAACACTGAAGCTTTCTTT.

This clonotype was found many times. J is TRBJ2-7 and V is TRBV5-1; the D is unclear. This CDR3 has 15 residues. CDR1 SGHRS and CDR2 YFSETQ come from the germline V gene. Between the trimmed V and J ends, which lost 0 bases and 1 base, there was a span of 11 bases. The CDR3 sequence is CASSLVAGESYEQYF. The CDR3, as DNA: TGCGCCAGCAGCTTGGTGGCAGGAGAGTCCTACGAGCAGTACTTC. Full variable domain (remainder filled in from reference TRBV5-1 and TRBJ2-7): KAGVTQTPRYLIKTRGQQVTLSCSPISGHRSVSWYQQTPGQGLQFLFEYFSETQRNKGNFPGRFSGRQFSNSRSEMNVSTLELGDSALYLCASSLVAGESYEQYFGPGTRLTVT.

This clonotype turned up a few times. The V call is TRBV12-3 or TRBV12-4, the J call TRBJ1-5, with D possibly TRBD1 on 5 matching bases. The CDR3 runs to 14 residues. Between the trimmed V and J ends, which lost 6 bases and 5 bases, there was a span of 14 bases. The CDR3: CASSRGTDYQPQHF. The CDR3 DNA sequence: TGTGCCAGCAGCCGAGGGACGGATTATCAGCCCCAGCATTTT.

This clonotype was counted only a few times. This chain uses TRBV20-1 with TRBJ1-6, with unresolved D. Trimming removed 0 bases at V and 0 bases at J, with 9 bases between. The CDR3 runs 16 residues. Germline CDR1 and CDR2: DFQATT and SNEGSKA (reference sequence). The CDR3 reads CSARDPRSSYNSPLHF. CDR3 nucleotides: TGCAGTGCTAGAGACCCCAGGAGCTCCTATAATTCACCCCTCCACTTT.